This T cell receptor (beta chain) is drawn from a study of metastatic and nonmetastatic thyroid tumors. Overall study: Repertoire comparisons spanned blood and tumor or nodule tissue from malignant and benign thyroid patients.

This clone came up a few times. Its antigen is not known. Findings and caveats of the study: According to reports, the diversity of TCR beta was significantly higher in malignant thyroid tumors than in benign nodules, and this held in both blood and tumor samples.

In the original processing: Clinicopathological groups of papillary thyroid cancer showed CDR3 differences that were used to build a distant-metastasis classifier. TCRdb re-called clones via MiXCR from the PCR reads. These V and J calls rely on TCRdb rather than the paper's analysis. This sample yields 24,000 or so clones, of which approximately 11% are seen a single time; 25% to 30% belongs to the top ten. The V gene's germline CDR1 is MNHNS and CDR2 SASEGT. The CDR3 is made up of 11 amino acids. No patient had received any treatment before thyroid surgery. This receptor was obtained from a female donor with papillary thyroid cancer or a benign thyroid nodule (not recorded which). Some clones in this sample may be carry-over from other donors' samples. This chain joins TRBV6-1 and TRBJ1-1; D uncertain. Material: blood. As DNA, the CDR3 is TGTGTCGCTGCAATTCTAGGTGAAGCTTTCTTT. Translated, it gives CVAAILGEAFF.